The rows below give T cell receptor beta chains drawn from one sample of a study of T cell repertoires in aging, cancer and after chemotherapy. TCRdb re-called the multiplex PCR reads through MiXCR, storing one row per CDR3 protein. The table shows fewer than 2,500 distinct CDR3 sequences, with 22% occurring only once. Specimen: blood. These TCRs come from a human donor with a blood cancer. Both conserved end residues are part of each CDR3. Each record gives: V gene, J gene, D gene, clone size, CDR3 DNA, CDR3 protein. The D gene is left open where the match is weak. Where a row states a size, it is once, few, many or the class of an expanded clone; other rows omit it.

TRBV5-4	TRBJ2-3	TRBD2	.	TGTGCCAGCAGCTTGACGCTAGCGGGAGGGTTGACAGATACGCAGTATTTT	CASSLTLAGGLTDTQYF
TRBV2	TRBJ2-5	.	.	TGTGTCAGTGGCACCCCAGATACCCCAACTGAGACCCAGTACTTC	CVSGTPDTPTETQYF
TRBV27	TRBJ2-3	.	large	TGTGCCAGCAGCTCGCCCCTGGGCGGTGGAGATGTCACAGATACGCAGTATTTT	CASSSPLGGGDVTDTQYF
TRBV6-4	TRBJ2-1	TRBD2	medium-sized	TGTGCCAGCAGTCGTACTAGCGGAGAGGCCGATGAGCAGTTCTTC	CASSRTSGEADEQFF
TRBV6-5	TRBJ1-5	.	few	TGTGCCAGCAGTAAAGGACCCGATCGCAATCAGCCCCAGCATTTT	CASSKGPDRNQPQHF
TRBV7-6	TRBJ2-5	TRBD1	medium-sized	TGTGCCAGCAGCTTAGGTGGGACAGGGAGTGCACAAGAGACCCAGTACTTC	CASSLGGTGSAQETQYF
TRBV29-1	TRBJ2-2	.	large	TGCAGCGTTGTTACAGGTTACAACACCGGGGAGCTGTTTTTT	CSVVTGYNTGELFF
TRBV5-1	TRBJ2-3	.	few	TGCGCCAGCAGCTTGGACACAGCTCTACTAAAAGATACGCAGTATTTT	CASSLDTALLKDTQYF
TRBV29-1	TRBJ2-3	TRBD2	.	TGCAGCGTTGATGGACTAGCGGGAAACACGCAGTATTTT	CSVDGLAGNTQYF
TRBV6-2/TRBV6-3	TRBJ2-3	TRBD1	medium-sized	TGTGCCAGCAGCCCGGGACAGGGCTTTCCAGATACGCAGTATTTT	CASSPGQGFPDTQYF
TRBV24-1	TRBJ2-1	.	medium-sized	TGTGCCACCAGTGATCCCAGGGGTTACAATGAGCAGTTCTTC	CATSDPRGYNEQFF
TRBV13	TRBJ2-5	.	medium-sized	TGTGCCAGCAGCCCGAGAAGCGAGACCCAGTACTTC	CASSPRSETQYF
TRBV6-1	TRBJ2-1	TRBD2	medium-sized	TGTGCCAGCGCGACTAGCGGGAGTGGCAATGAGCAGTTCTTC	CASATSGSGNEQFF
TRBV6-4	TRBJ2-3	TRBD2	medium-sized	TGTGCCAGCAGTGACTCAGCTAGCGGGGGGGCAGATACGCAGTATTTT	CASSDSASGGADTQYF
TRBV14	TRBJ1-1	TRBD1	few	TGTGCCAGCAGCCAGAGACAGGGGATCACTGAAGCTTTCTTT	CASSQRQGITEAFF
TRBV6-6	TRBJ1-5	TRBD1	.	TGTGCCAGCACCACGGACAGGTTAAATCAGCCCCAGCATTTT	CASTTDRLNQPQHF
TRBV27	TRBJ2-5	.	medium-sized	TGTGCCAGCAGTTTTGAAGAGACCCAGTACTTC	CASSFEETQYF
TRBV5-1	TRBJ2-7	.	few	TGCGCCAGCAGCTTTGATACCAACGGACCCTACGAGCAGTACTTC	CASSFDTNGPYEQYF
TRBV18	TRBJ2-1	TRBD2	large	TGTGCCAGCTCACCACCCTCGGCGGGGGGGGCCAATGAGCAGTTCTTC	CASSPPSAGGANEQFF
TRBV6-4	TRBJ2-3	TRBD2	medium-sized	TGTGCCAGCAGTCGAAGCGGGGGCCAAACAGATACGCAGTATTTT	CASSRSGGQTDTQYF
TRBV6-5	TRBJ2-1	.	medium-sized	TGTGCCAGCAGTTCCAATGCCTATGAGCAGTTCTTC	CASSSNAYEQFF
TRBV18	TRBJ1-3	.	medium-sized	TGTGCCAGCTCACCACCGAACAGCATATCTGGAAACACCATATATTTT	CASSPPNSISGNTIYF
TRBV6-6	TRBJ2-4	TRBD2	few	TGTGCCAGCAGTTATCCTAGCGGGACCATGGGAAACATTCAGTACTTC	CASSYPSGTMGNIQYF
TRBV20-1	TRBJ2-3	TRBD2	.	TGCAGTGCTTTACCCGGGACTAGCGGGAGGGGGAATACGCAGTATTTT	CSALPGTSGRGNTQYF
TRBV7-9	TRBJ2-1	.	few	TGTGCCAGCAGCTATAGTACTAGTGATTGGTACAATGAGCAGTTCTTC	CASSYSTSDWYNEQFF
TRBV5-1	TRBJ1-4	TRBD1	few	TGCGCCAGCAGCTCCGGGACAGGGGGGAATGAAAAACTGTTTTTT	CASSSGTGGNEKLFF
TRBV28	TRBJ2-7	TRBD2	.	TGTGCCAGCATAAAGGACACCTCGGGGGGCGAGCAGTACTTC	CASIKDTSGGEQYF
TRBV6-1	TRBJ2-7	TRBD1	medium-sized	TGTGCCAGCAGTGGGCAGGGGGTGAACGAGCAGTACTTC	CASSGQGVNEQYF
TRBV12-3/TRBV12-4	TRBJ1-5	.	few	TGTGCCAGCAGTTTTTGGTTCCAGCCCCAGCATTTT	CASSFWFQPQHF
TRBV5-6	TRBJ1-1	TRBD1	.	TGTGCCAGCAGCTTACAGGGGGCGAACACTGAAGCTTTCTTT	CASSLQGANTEAFF
TRBV20-1	TRBJ2-1	.	.	TGCAGTGCGACCGTCGCCAACGACAATGAGCAGTTCTTC	CSATVANDNEQFF
TRBV6-1	TRBJ1-1	TRBD1	medium-sized	TGTGCCAGCAGTGAAGATCCAGGGGGGGGAACTGAAGCTTTCTTT	CASSEDPGGGTEAFF
TRBV11-1	TRBJ2-7	.	.	TGTGCCAGCAGCTTAGCGGGAGCGGGCTCCTACGAGCAGTACTTC	CASSLAGAGSYEQYF
TRBV6-5	TRBJ1-2	TRBD1	large	TGTGCCAGCACTCCAGGGGGGCATGGCTACACCTTC	CASTPGGHGYTF
TRBV20-1	TRBJ2-3	.	.	TGCAGTGCTAGAGCAAGGGCAGATACGCAGTATTTT	CSARARADTQYF
TRBV29-1	TRBJ2-1	TRBD1	large	TGCAGCGGGGAAAGGGGGCGATCCTACAATGAGCAGTTCTTC	CSGERGRSYNEQFF
TRBV6-6	TRBJ2-1	TRBD2	.	TGTGCCAGCAGCTTAAGAATGTTCGGCTTAGCGGGAGTGGGGGTTTACAATGAGCATTTCTTC	CASSLRMFGLAGVGVYNEHFF
TRBV6-1	TRBJ2-7	.	medium-sized	TGTGCCAGCAATCTCCTCTACGAGCAGTACTTC	CASNLLYEQYF
TRBV20-1	TRBJ1-4	.	.	TGCAGTGCCCGTTTAACGAATGAAAAACTGTTTTTT	CSARLTNEKLFF
TRBV12-3/TRBV12-4	TRBJ2-7	TRBD1	.	TGTGCCAGCACTCGAGAACAGGGCGGGACAGGGTTCGACGAGCAGTACTTC	CASTREQGGTGFDEQYF
TRBV14	TRBJ2-3	.	medium-sized	TGTGCCAGCAGCCCCGTGGGGGGGCTAGCAGATACGCAGTATTTT	CASSPVGGLADTQYF
TRBV27	TRBJ2-7	.	medium-sized	TGTGCCAGCAGTCGCTCCTACGAGCAGTACTTC	CASSRSYEQYF
TRBV24-1	TRBJ2-7	.	.	TGTGCCACCAGTGATTTAGAATCGAGGGAGCAGTACTTC	CATSDLESREQYF
TRBV7-9	TRBJ1-2	TRBD1	.	TGTGCCAGCCAGGGGGCCTATGGCTACACCTTC	CASQGAYGYTF
TRBV6-1	TRBJ2-1	.	medium-sized	TGTGCCAGCAGTGAAGAGGTGGGGGGCCCGTACAATGAGCAGTTCTTC	CASSEEVGGPYNEQFF
TRBV20-1	TRBJ2-5	TRBD2	few	TGCAGTGCTCCTTCAGCGGGAGGGGGAGAGACCCAGTACTTC	CSAPSAGGGETQYF
TRBV7-6	TRBJ2-1	TRBD2	.	TGTGCTAGCAGCCCACTAGCGTACCACAATGAGCAGTTCTTC	CASSPLAYHNEQFF
TRBV29-1	TRBJ2-3	.	large	TGCAGCGCCCGGGACTTTAAAGATACGCAGTATTTT	CSARDFKDTQYF
TRBV4-3	TRBJ2-2	.	.	TGCGCCAGCAGCCTCCGCCGGGGACCCCCGTTATGCGGGGAGCTGTTTTTT	CASSLRRGPPLCGELFF
TRBV20-1	TRBJ1-5	.	.	TGCAGTGCTAGAGTCGGGCCTAGCAATCAGCCCCAGCATTTT	CSARVGPSNQPQHF
TRBV6-4	TRBJ2-1	TRBD2	.	TGTGCCAGCAGTGACTCGGCGGGGGCCTACAATGAGCAGTTCTTC	CASSDSAGAYNEQFF
TRBV6-2/TRBV6-3	TRBJ2-4	.	.	TGTGCCAGCAGTTATTCGTTTTCCCCTCGGTCCCATGACTTC	CASSYSFSPRSHDF
TRBV28	TRBJ2-3	TRBD1	medium-sized	TGTGCCAGCAGTTACCGAAGACAGGGTCGAGCGACCGGTTCTGCCCCTGATACGCAGTATTTT	CASSYRRQGRATGSAPDTQYF
TRBV7-6	TRBJ2-1	.	once	TGTGCCAGCAGCTTACGCGCGGGATTGTACAATGAGCAGTTCTTC	CASSLRAGLYNEQFF
TRBV20-1	TRBJ2-1	.	few	TGCAGTGCAACCGGTCCAAGCGCGCAGTTCTTC	CSATGPSAQFF
TRBV5-1	TRBJ2-1	.	few	TGCGCCAGCAGCTTGGAGGCCAATGAGCAGTTCTTC	CASSLEANEQFF
TRBV20-1	TRBJ2-1	TRBD2	.	TGCAGTGCTAGTAGCGGGAGCTCCTACAATGAGCAGTTCTTC	CSASSGSSYNEQFF